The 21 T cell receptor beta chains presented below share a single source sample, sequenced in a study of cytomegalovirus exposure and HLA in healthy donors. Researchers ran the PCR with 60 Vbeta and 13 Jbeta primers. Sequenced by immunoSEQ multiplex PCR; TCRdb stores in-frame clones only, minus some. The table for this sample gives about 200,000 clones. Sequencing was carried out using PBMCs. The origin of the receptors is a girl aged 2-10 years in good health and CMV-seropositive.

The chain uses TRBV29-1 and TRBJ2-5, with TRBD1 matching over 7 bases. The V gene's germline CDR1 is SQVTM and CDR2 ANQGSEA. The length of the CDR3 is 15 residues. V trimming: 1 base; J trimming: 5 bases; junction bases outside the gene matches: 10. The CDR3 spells CSVEAGTVPGETQYF. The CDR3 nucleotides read TGCAGCGTTGAAGCCGGGACAGTACCAGGGGAGACCCAGTACTTC. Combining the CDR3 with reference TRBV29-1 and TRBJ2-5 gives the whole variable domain SAVISQKPSRDICQRGTSLTIQCQVDSQVTMMFWYRQQPGQSLTLIATANQGSEATYESGFVIDKFPISRPNLTFSTLTVSNMSPEDSSIYLCSVEAGTVPGETQYFGPGTRLLVL.

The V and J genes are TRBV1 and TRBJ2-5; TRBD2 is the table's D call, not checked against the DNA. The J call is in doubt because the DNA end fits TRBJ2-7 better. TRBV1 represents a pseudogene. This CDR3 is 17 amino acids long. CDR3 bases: TGCACCAGCAGCCACGTTTCGGGACTAGCGGGGTACTACGAGCAGTACTTC. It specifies CTSSHVSGLAGYYEQYF.

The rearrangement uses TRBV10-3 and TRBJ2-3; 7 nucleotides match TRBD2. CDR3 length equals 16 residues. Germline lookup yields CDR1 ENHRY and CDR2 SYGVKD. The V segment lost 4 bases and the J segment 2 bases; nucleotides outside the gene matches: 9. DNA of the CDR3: TGTGCCATCAGTGGACTAGCAGCCGCGCTCACAGATACGCAGTATTTT. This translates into CAISGLAAALTDTQYF.

The CDR3 sequence: CASSTGGDQETQYF. Here the CDR3 DNA reads TGTGCCAGCAGCACAGGGGGGGATCAAGAGACCCAGTACTTC. The genes are TRBV7-9 and TRBJ2-5; possibly TRBD1 for D (8 bases). Germline CDR1 SEHNR, CDR2 FQNEAQ (reference sequence). The CDR3 consists of 14 residues. V lost 5 bases and J 2 bases, leaving 12 bases between the germline ends.

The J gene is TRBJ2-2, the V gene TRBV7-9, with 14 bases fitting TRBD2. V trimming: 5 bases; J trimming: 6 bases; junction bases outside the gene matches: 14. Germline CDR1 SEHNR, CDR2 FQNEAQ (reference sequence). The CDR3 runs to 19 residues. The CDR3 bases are TGTGCCAGCAGCCAAACCCCGGGACTAGCGGGAGTAAACCCCGGGGAGCTGTTTTTT. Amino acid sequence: CASSQTPGLAGVNPGELFF.

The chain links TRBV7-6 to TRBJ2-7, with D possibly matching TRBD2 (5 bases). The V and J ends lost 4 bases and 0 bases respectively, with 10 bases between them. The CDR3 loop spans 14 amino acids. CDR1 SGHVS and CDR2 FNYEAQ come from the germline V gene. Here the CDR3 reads CASSYSGSSYEQYF. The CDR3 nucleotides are TGTGCCAGCAGCTACAGCGGTAGCTCCTACGAGCAGTACTTC.

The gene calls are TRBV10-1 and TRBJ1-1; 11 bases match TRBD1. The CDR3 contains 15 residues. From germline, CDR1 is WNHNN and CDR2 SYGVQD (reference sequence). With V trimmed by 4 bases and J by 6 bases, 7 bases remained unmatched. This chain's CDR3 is CASSALGTGGSEAFF. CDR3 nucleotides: TGCGCCAGCAGTGCGCTCGGGACAGGGGGTTCTGAAGCTTTCTTT.

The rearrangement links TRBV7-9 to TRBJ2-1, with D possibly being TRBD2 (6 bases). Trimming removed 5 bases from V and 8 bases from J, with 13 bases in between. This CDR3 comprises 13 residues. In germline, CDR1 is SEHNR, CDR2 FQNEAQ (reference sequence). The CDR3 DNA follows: TGTGCCAGCAGCCCAGGAGGGGTCGATGAGCAGTTCTTC. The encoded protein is CASSPGGVDEQFF.

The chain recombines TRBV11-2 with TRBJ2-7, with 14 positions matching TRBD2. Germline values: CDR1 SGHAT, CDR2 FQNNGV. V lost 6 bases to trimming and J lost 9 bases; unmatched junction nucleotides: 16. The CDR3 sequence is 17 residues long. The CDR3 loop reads CASRRLAGGLSERGQYF. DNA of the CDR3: TGTGCCAGCAGAAGACTAGCGGGAGGGCTCTCGGAGCGAGGGCAGTACTTC.

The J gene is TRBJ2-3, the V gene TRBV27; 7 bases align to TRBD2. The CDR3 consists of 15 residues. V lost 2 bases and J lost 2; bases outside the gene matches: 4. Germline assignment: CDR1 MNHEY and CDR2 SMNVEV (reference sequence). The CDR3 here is CASSLVLADTDTQYF. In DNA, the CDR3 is TGTGCCAGCAGTTTAGTTCTAGCGGACACAGATACGCAGTATTTT.

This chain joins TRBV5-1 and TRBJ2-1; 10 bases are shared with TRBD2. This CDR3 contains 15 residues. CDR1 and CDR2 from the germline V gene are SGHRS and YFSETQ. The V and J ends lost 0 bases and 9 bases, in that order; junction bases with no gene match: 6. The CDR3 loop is CASSLGRLAGAEQFF. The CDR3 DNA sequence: TGCGCCAGCAGCTTGGGGAGGCTAGCGGGAGCTGAGCAGTTCTTC. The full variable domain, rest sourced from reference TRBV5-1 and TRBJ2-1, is KAGVTQTPRYLIKTRGQQVTLSCSPISGHRSVSWYQQTPGQGLQFLFEYFSETQRNKGNFPGRFSGRQFSNSRSEMNVSTLELGDSALYLCASSLGRLAGAEQFFGPGTRLTVL.

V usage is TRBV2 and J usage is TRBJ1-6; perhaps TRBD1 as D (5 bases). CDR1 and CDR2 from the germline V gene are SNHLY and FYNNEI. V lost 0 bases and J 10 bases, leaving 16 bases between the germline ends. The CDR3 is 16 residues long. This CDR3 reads CASSEALGGWGSPLHF. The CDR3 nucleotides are TGTGCCAGCAGTGAAGCGCTGGGGGGGTGGGGATCACCCCTCCACTTT.

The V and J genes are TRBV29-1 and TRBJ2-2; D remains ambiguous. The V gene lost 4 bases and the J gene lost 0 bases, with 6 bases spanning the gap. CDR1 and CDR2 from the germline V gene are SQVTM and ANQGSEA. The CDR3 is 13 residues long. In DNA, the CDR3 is TGCAGCGTTGTCCCGTCGAACACCGGGGAGCTGTTTTTT. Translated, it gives CSVVPSNTGELFF.

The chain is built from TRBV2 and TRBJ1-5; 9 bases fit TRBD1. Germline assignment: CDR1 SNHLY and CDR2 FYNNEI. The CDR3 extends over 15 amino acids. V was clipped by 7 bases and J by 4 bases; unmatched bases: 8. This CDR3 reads CASKVGTGFNQPQHF. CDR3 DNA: TGTGCCAGCAAGGTTGGGACAGGGTTTAATCAGCCCCAGCATTTT.

The CDR3 here is CASSQHAESHNEQFF. CDR3 nucleotide sequence: TGTGCCAGCAGCCAGCACGCCGAGAGCCACAATGAGCAGTTCTTC. The V call is TRBV4-2, the J call TRBJ2-1; the D is unclear. This CDR3 contains 15 residues. V was shortened by 3 bases and J by 5 bases, with 14 bases between the two germline ends. Germline-derived CDR1 and CDR2 are LGHNA and YNFKEQ.

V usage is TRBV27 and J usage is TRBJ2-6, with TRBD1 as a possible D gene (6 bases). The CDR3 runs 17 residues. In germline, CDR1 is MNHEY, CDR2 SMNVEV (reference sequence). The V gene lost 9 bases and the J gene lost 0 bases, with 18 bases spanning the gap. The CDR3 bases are TGTGCCAGTTCCACCGGGACAAGTATCTCTGGGGCCAACGTCCTGACTTTC. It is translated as CASSTGTSISGANVLTF.

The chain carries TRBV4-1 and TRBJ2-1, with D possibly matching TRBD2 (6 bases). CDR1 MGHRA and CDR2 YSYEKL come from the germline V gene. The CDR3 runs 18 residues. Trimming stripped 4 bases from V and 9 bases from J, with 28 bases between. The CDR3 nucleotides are TGCGCCAGCAGCCTCAACGGAGGGGTCGGGACTCAATCCCTTGAGCAGTTCTTC. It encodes CASSLNGGVGTQSLEQFF.

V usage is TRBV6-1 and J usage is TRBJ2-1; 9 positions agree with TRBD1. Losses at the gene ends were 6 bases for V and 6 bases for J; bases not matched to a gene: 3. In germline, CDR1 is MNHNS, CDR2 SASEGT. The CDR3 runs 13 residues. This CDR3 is CASRRTGANEQFF. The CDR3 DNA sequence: TGTGCCAGCAGGAGGACAGGGGCCAATGAGCAGTTCTTC.

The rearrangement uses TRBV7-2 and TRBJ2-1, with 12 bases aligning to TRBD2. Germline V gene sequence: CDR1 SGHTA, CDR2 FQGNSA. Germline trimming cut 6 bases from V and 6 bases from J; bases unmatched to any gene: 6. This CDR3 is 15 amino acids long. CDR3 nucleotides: TGTGCCAGCAGACAACTAGCGGGAGGAGGCAATGAGCAGTTCTTC. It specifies CASRQLAGGGNEQFF.

The CDR3 loop is CASSIWGPGELFF. CDR3 DNA sequence: TGTGCCAGCAGCATCTGGGGGCCCGGGGAGCTGTTTTTT. The V and J genes are TRBV11-2 and TRBJ2-2; D is possibly TRBD1 (6 bases). Between the trimmed V and J ends, which lost 5 bases and 6 bases, there was a span of 10 bases. Germline CDR1 reads SGHAT; CDR2 reads FQNNGV. The CDR3 is made up of 13 amino acids.

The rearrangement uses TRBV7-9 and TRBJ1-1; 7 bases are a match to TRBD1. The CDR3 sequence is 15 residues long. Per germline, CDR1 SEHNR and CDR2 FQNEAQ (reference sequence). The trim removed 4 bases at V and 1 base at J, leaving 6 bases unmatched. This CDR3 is CASSSGDRSNTEAFF. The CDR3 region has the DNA TGTGCCAGCAGCTCTGGGGACAGATCGAACACTGAAGCTTTCTTT. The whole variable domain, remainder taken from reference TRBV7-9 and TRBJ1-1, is DTGVSQNPRHKITKRGQNVTFRCDPISEHNRLYWYRQTLGQGPEFLTYFQNEAQLEKSRLLSDRFSAERPKGSFSTLEIQRTEQGDSAMYLCASSSGDRSNTEAFFGQGTRLTVV.